This T cell receptor (beta chain) derives from a study of T cells in Graves' hyperthyroidism and ophthalmopathy. V lost 0 bases and J lost 8, with 10 bases in between. Germline V gene lookup returns CDR1 LGHDT and CDR2 YNNKEL (reference sequence). The CDR3 extends over 13 amino acids. This clonotype was counted ten times or more. As yet, its antigen is unknown. Researchers took RNA transcripts and amplified the TCR beta CDR3 regions from them. TCR CDR3 underwent first-round RT-PCR with the HTBI primer set. TCRdb redid the calling of the multiplex PCR reads with MiXCR, one entry per CDR3 protein. The sample has 250,000 or so distinct CDR3 sequences; approximately 16% are singletons. Study observations and caveats: Blood held most thyroid clonotypes expanded above 0.001 frequency.

The chain employs TRBV3-1 and TRBJ1-2; D is possibly TRBD1 (6 bases). This sequence was found in a woman aged 18-29 years with Graves' ophthalmopathy. The material sequenced was blood. The CDR3 here is CASSQEGAGGYTF. Here the CDR3 DNA reads TGTGCCAGCAGCCAAGAGGGGGCCGGCGGCTACACCTTC.